The present T cell receptor (beta chain) was sequenced within a study of blood T cell repertoires in COVID-19. Repertoires were generated with immunoSEQ multiplex PCR, while TCRdb's copy carries only in-frame clones and drops some. The table includes about 150,000 clones, around 85% detected once. The sample consisted of peripheral blood. The origin of this receptor is a man in his sixties with COVID-19, enrolled during active disease.

Written as DNA, the CDR3 is TGTGCCACCAGTACCGGGACAGAAGACACAGATACGCAGTATTTT. Protein: CATSTGTEDTDTQYF. This chain connects TRBV24-1 to TRBJ2-3, with 7 bases identical to TRBD1. CDR1 is KGHDR, CDR2 SFDVKD, per germline. Unmatched junction bases numbered 7, after V lost 6 bases and J lost 2 bases. The CDR3 has 15 amino acids.